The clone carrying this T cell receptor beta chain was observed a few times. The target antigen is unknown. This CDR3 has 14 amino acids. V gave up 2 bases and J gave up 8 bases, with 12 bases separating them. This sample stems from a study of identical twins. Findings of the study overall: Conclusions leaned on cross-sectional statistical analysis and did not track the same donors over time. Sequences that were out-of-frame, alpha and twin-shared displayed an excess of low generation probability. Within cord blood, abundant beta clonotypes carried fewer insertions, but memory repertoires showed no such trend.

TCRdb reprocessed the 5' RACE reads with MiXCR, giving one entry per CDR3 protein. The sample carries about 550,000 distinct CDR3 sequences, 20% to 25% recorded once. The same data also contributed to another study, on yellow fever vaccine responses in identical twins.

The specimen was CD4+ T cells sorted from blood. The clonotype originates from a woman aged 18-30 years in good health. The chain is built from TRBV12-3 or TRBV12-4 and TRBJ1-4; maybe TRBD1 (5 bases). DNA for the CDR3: TGTGCCAGCAGTTTAAGTCAGGGTAGCGAAAAACTGTTTTTT. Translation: CASSLSQGSEKLFF.